Listed below are T cell receptor beta chains from one sample, sequenced in a study of blood T cells in healthy people across ages. TCRdb re-called the 5' RACE reads with MiXCR, one entry per CDR3 protein. The sample shows about 760,000 distinct CDR3 sequences, just under 25% of them seen only once. This sample was shared with a second study, whose subject was T cells of mothers and their children.

Sequenced sample: blood. The receptors originated from a boy younger than 18 in good health. The CDR3 runs from the conserved cysteine through the conserved F or W. A D gene is named only where the DNA matches it firmly. A clone size is listed for some rows: how often the clone was seen (once, few, many), or a class if it is expanded.

J gene: TRBJ1-1; V gene: TRBV7-9; D gene: -; clone size: -; CDR3 protein: CASSMGRGPLEAFF; CDR3 DNA: TGTGCCAGTTCGATGGGCCGAGGACCACTTGAAGCTTTCTTT
J gene: TRBJ1-5; V gene: TRBV27; D gene: -; clone size: -; CDR3 protein: CASSGYGDPNQPQHF; CDR3 DNA: TGTGCCAGCAGTGGTTACGGGGACCCCAATCAGCCCCAGCATTTT
J gene: TRBJ1-5; V gene: TRBV27; D gene: -; clone size: -; CDR3 protein: CASSQAGQTNQPQHF; CDR3 DNA: TGTGCCAGCAGTCAGGCGGGACAAACAAATCAGCCCCAGCATTTT
J gene: TRBJ2-6; V gene: TRBV7-9; D gene: -; clone size: -; CDR3 protein: CASSVQVPGANVLTF; CDR3 DNA: TGTGCCAGCAGCGTACAGGTCCCTGGGGCCAACGTCCTGACTTTC
J gene: TRBJ2-7; V gene: TRBV6-1; D gene: TRBD1; clone size: -; CDR3 protein: CASSESGQHYEQYF; CDR3 DNA: TGTGCCAGCAGTGAGTCGGGACAGCACTACGAGCAGTACTTC
J gene: TRBJ2-1; V gene: TRBV27; D gene: TRBD1; clone size: few; CDR3 protein: CASSRGQGTEQFF; CDR3 DNA: TGTGCCAGCTCTAGGGGACAGGGAACGGAGCAGTTCTTC
J gene: TRBJ2-5; V gene: TRBV24-1; D gene: TRBD2; clone size: -; CDR3 protein: CATSDPGLAGYQETQYF; CDR3 DNA: TGTGCCACCAGTGACCCTGGACTAGCGGGGTACCAAGAGACCCAGTACTTC
J gene: TRBJ2-5; V gene: TRBV28; D gene: TRBD2; clone size: -; CDR3 protein: CASSLSGLADMGETQYF; CDR3 DNA: TGTGCCAGCAGTTTATCCGGACTAGCCGACATGGGGGAGACCCAGTACTTC
J gene: TRBJ2-5; V gene: TRBV5-1; D gene: -; clone size: -; CDR3 protein: CASSLVGSYQETQYF; CDR3 DNA: TGCGCCAGCAGCTTGGTGGGGTCCTACCAAGAGACCCAGTACTTC
J gene: TRBJ1-1; V gene: TRBV4-3; D gene: TRBD1; clone size: -; CDR3 protein: CASSQDRGGGAGYAFF; CDR3 DNA: TGCGCCAGCAGCCAAGATCGAGGAGGGGGCGCGGGTTACGCTTTCTTT
J gene: TRBJ2-1; V gene: TRBV7-9; D gene: -; clone size: -; CDR3 protein: CASSLEVLREQFF; CDR3 DNA: TGTGCCAGCAGCTTAGAGGTGTTACGCGAGCAGTTCTTC
J gene: TRBJ2-5; V gene: TRBV20-1; D gene: TRBD2; clone size: few; CDR3 protein: CSARDRASGAPRSTQYF; CDR3 DNA: TGCAGTGCTAGAGATCGGGCTAGCGGGGCGCCAAGGTCGACCCAGTACTTC
J gene: TRBJ2-7; V gene: TRBV28; D gene: TRBD1; clone size: few; CDR3 protein: CASSLWTGYSYEQYF; CDR3 DNA: TGTGCCAGCAGTCTCTGGACAGGGTACTCCTACGAGCAGTACTTC
J gene: TRBJ1-5; V gene: TRBV7-6; D gene: -; clone size: -; CDR3 protein: CASSLEVGASNQPQHF; CDR3 DNA: TGTGCCAGCAGCTTAGAAGTTGGGGCTAGCAATCAGCCCCAGCATTTT
J gene: TRBJ2-5; V gene: TRBV28; D gene: TRBD1; clone size: -; CDR3 protein: CASLTPGQGEETQYF; CDR3 DNA: TGTGCCAGCCTTACACCGGGACAGGGGGAAGAGACCCAGTACTTC
J gene: TRBJ2-5; V gene: TRBV11-2; D gene: -; clone size: few; CDR3 protein: CASSLEDFGPATQYF; CDR3 DNA: TGTGCCAGCAGCTTAGAGGATTTCGGACCGGCGACCCAGTACTTC
J gene: TRBJ2-1; V gene: TRBV18; D gene: -; clone size: few; CDR3 protein: CASSGVALSGEQFF; CDR3 DNA: TGTGCCAGCTCAGGGGTGGCTCTCAGCGGGGAGCAGTTCTTC
J gene: TRBJ1-3; V gene: TRBV2; D gene: -; clone size: few; CDR3 protein: CASRATASSGNTIYF; CDR3 DNA: TGTGCCAGCAGGGCTACAGCTAGCTCTGGAAACACCATATATTTT
J gene: TRBJ1-5; V gene: TRBV12-3/TRBV12-4; D gene: -; clone size: -; CDR3 protein: CASTLAGDSNQPQHF; CDR3 DNA: TGTGCCAGCACTCTGGCGGGGGATAGCAATCAGCCCCAGCATTTT
J gene: TRBJ2-7; V gene: TRBV7-9; D gene: -; clone size: few; CDR3 protein: CASSFPGAGEQYF; CDR3 DNA: TGTGCCAGCAGCTTTCCGGGGGCGGGAGAGCAGTACTTC
J gene: TRBJ2-2; V gene: TRBV2; D gene: TRBD1; clone size: -; CDR3 protein: CASSEVWGQGNTGELFF; CDR3 DNA: TGTGCCAGCAGTGAAGTTTGGGGACAGGGGAACACCGGGGAGCTGTTTTTT
J gene: TRBJ1-2; V gene: TRBV12-3/TRBV12-4; D gene: TRBD1; clone size: -; CDR3 protein: CASKQGYGYTF; CDR3 DNA: TGTGCCAGCAAACAGGGGTATGGCTACACCTTC
J gene: TRBJ2-7; V gene: TRBV5-1; D gene: -; clone size: -; CDR3 protein: CASSFPRAHEQYF; CDR3 DNA: TGCGCCAGCAGCTTCCCCAGGGCCCACGAGCAGTACTTC
J gene: TRBJ2-1; V gene: TRBV9; D gene: TRBD1; clone size: -; CDR3 protein: CASSAAGGVYNEQFF; CDR3 DNA: TGTGCCAGCAGCGCCGCAGGGGGCGTTTACAATGAGCAGTTCTTC
J gene: TRBJ2-1; V gene: TRBV11-2; D gene: TRBD1; clone size: -; CDR3 protein: CASSVNTGGYNEQFF; CDR3 DNA: TGTGCCAGCAGCGTTAATACAGGGGGTTACAATGAGCAGTTCTTC
J gene: TRBJ2-1; V gene: TRBV29-1; D gene: -; clone size: -; CDR3 protein: CSVERIVVRSYNEQFF; CDR3 DNA: TGCAGCGTTGAGCGGATAGTAGTGAGGTCCTACAATGAGCAGTTCTTC
J gene: TRBJ1-6; V gene: TRBV6-1; D gene: -; clone size: few; CDR3 protein: CASSPDRTSYNSPLHF; CDR3 DNA: TGTGCCAGCAGTCCCGACAGGACCTCTTATAATTCACCCCTCCACTTT